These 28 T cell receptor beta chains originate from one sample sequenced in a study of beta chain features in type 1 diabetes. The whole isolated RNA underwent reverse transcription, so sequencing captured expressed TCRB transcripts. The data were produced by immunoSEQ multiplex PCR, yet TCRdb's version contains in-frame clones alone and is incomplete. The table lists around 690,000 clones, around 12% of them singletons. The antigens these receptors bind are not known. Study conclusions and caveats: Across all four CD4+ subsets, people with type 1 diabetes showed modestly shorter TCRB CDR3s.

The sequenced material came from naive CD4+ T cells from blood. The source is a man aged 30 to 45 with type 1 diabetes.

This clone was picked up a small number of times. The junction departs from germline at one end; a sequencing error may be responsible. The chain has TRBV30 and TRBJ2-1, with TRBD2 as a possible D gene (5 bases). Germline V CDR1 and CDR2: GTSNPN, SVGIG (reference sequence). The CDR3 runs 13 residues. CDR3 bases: TGTGCCGGGAGTCGGGCGGGCTACAATGAGCAGTTCTTC. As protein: CAGSRAGYNEQFF. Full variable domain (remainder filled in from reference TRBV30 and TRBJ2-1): SQTIHQWPATLVQPVGSPLSLECTVEGTSNPNLYWYRQAAGRGLQLLFYSVGIGQISSEVPQNLSASRPQDRQFILSSKKLLLSDSGFYLCAGSRAGYNEQFFGPGTRLTVL.

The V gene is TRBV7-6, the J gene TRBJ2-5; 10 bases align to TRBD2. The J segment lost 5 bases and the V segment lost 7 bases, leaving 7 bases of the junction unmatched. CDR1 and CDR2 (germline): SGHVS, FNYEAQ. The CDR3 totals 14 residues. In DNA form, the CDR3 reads TGTGCCAGCAATGAAGCGGGGGGGTTGGAGACCCAGTACTTC. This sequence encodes CASNEAGGLETQYF.

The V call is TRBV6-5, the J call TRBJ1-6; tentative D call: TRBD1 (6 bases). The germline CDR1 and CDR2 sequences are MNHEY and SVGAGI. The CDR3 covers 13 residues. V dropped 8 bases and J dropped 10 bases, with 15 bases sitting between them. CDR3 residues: CASYRATGSPLHF. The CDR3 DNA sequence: TGTGCCAGCTACAGGGCCACCGGGTCACCCCTCCACTTT.

CDR3 sequence (DNA): TGCGCCAGCAGCTTGGAAACCGGTGAAAAACTGTTTTTT. Amino acid sequence: CASSLETGEKLFF. The chain couples TRBV5-1 to TRBJ1-4; D is uncertain. V dropped 0 bases and J dropped 7 bases, with 7 bases sitting between them. Germline V gene lookup returns CDR1 SGHRS and CDR2 YFSETQ. The CDR3 runs to 13 residues.

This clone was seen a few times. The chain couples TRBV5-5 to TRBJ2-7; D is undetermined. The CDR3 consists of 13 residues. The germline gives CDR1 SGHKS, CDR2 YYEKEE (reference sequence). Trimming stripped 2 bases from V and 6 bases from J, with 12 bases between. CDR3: CASSFVVHGEQYF. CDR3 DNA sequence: TGTGCCAGCAGCTTCGTCGTCCATGGCGAGCAGTACTTC.

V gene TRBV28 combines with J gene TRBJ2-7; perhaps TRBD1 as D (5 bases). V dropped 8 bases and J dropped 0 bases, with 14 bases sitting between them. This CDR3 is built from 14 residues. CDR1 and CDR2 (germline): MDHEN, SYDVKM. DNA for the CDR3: TGTGCCAGCCGAATGTCAGGGTTCTCCTACGAGCAGTACTTC. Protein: CASRMSGFSYEQYF.

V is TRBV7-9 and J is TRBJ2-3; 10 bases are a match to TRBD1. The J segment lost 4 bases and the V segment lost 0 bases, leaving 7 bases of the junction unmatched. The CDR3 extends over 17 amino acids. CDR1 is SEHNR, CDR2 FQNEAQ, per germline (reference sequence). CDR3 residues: CASSLAWGQGTPDTQYF. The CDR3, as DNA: TGTGCCAGCAGCTTAGCGTGGGGACAGGGGACCCCAGATACGCAGTATTTT. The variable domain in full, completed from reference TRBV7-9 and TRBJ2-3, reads DTGVSQNPRHKITKRGQNVTFRCDPISEHNRLYWYRQTLGQGPEFLTYFQNEAQLEKSRLLSDRFSAERPKGSFSTLEIQRTEQGDSAMYLCASSLAWGQGTPDTQYFGPGTRLTVL.

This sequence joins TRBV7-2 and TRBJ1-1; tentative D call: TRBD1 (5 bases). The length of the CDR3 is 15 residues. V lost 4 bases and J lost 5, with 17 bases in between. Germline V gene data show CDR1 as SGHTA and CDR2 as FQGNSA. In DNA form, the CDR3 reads TGTGCCAGCAGCTCAATGACTAAATGGGGGACTGAAGCTTTCTTT. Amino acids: CASSSMTKWGTEAFF.

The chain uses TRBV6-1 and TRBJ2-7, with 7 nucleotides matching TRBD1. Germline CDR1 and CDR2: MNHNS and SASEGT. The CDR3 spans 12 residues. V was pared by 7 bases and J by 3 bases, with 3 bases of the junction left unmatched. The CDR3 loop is CASIRDSYEQYF. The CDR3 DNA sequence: TGTGCCAGCATAAGGGACAGCTACGAGCAGTACTTC.

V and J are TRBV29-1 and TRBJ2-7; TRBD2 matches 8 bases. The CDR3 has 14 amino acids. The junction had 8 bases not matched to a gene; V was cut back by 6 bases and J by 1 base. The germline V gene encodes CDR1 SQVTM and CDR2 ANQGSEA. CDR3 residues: CSVVGLDNSYEQYF. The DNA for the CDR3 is TGCAGCGTCGTGGGACTAGACAATTCCTACGAGCAGTACTTC.

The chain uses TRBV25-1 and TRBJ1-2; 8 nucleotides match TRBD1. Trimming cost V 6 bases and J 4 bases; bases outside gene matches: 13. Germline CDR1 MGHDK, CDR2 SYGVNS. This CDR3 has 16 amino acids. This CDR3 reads CASSDTTGVQGYGYTF. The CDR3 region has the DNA TGTGCCAGCAGCGACACGACAGGGGTTCAGGGCTATGGCTACACCTTC.

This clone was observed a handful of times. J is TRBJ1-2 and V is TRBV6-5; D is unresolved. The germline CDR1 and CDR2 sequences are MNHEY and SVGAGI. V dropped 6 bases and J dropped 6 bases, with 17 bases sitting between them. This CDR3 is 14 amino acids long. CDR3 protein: CASSNEKKGNGYTF. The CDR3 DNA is TGTGCCAGCAGCAATGAGAAGAAAGGCAATGGCTACACCTTC.

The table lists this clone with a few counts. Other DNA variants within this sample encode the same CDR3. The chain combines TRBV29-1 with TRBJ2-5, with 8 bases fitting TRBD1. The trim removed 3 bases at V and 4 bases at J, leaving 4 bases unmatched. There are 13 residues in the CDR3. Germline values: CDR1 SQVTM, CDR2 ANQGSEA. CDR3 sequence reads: CSVDRGLGETQYF. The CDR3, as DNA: TGCAGCGTTGACAGGGGGCTCGGAGAGACCCAGTACTTC.

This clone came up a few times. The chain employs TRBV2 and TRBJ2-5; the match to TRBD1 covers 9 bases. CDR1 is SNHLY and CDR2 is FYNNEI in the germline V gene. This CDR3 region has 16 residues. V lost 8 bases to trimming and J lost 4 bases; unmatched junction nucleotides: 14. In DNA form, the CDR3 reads TGTGCCAGCTGGGGACAGGGTGGCGGCAGTGGAGAGACCCAGTACTTC. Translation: CASWGQGGGSGETQYF.

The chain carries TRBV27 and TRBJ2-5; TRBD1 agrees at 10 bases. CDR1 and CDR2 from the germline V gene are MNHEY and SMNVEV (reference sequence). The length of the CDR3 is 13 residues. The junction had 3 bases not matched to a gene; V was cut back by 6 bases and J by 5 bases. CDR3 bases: TGTGCCAGCAGCCCGGGACAGGGGGAGACCCAGTACTTC. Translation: CASSPGQGETQYF.

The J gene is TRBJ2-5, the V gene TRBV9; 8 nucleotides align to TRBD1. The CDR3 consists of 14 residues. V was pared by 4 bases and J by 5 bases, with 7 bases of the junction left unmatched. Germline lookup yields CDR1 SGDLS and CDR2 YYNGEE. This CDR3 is CASSPMTGEETQYF. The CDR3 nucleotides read TGTGCCAGCAGCCCCATGACAGGGGAGGAGACCCAGTACTTC. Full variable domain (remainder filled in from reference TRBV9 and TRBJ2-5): DSGVTQTPKHLITATGQRVTLRCSPRSGDLSVYWYQQSLDQGLQFLIQYYNGEERAKGNILERFSAQQFPDLHSELNLSSLELGDSALYFCASSPMTGEETQYFGPGTRLLVL.

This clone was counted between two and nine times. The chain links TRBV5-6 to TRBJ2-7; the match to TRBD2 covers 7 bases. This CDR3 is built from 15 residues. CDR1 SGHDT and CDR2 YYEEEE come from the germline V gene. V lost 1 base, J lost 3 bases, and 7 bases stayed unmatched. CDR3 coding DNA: TGTGCCAGCAGCTTGAATCCTAGCGGTGACTACGAGCAGTACTTC. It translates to CASSLNPSGDYEQYF.

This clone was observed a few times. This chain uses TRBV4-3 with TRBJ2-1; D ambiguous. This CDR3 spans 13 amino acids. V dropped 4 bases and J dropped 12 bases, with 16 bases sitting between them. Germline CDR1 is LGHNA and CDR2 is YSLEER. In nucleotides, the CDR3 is TGCGCCAGCAGCCCCCAACCGGCACTCGGGCAGTTCTTC. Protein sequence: CASSPQPALGQFF.

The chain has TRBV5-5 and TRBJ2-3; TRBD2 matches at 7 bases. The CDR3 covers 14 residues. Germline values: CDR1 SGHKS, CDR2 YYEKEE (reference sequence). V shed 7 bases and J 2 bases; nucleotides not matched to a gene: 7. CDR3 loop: CASSPGGFTDTQYF. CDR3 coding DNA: TGTGCCAGCTCGCCGGGAGGCTTCACAGATACGCAGTATTTT. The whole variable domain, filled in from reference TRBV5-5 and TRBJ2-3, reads DAGVTQSPTHLIKTRGQQVTLRCSPISGHKSVSWYQQVLGQGPQFIFQYYEKEERGRGNFPDRFSARQFPNYSSELNVNALLLGDSALYLCASSPGGFTDTQYFGPGTRLTVL.

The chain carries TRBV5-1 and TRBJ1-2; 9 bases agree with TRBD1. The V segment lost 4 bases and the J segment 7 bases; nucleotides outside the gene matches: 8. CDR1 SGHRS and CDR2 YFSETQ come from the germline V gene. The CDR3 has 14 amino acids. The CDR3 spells CASSQGQGNSGYTF. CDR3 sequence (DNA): TGCGCCAGCAGCCAAGGACAGGGGAACAGTGGCTACACCTTC.

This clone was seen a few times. CDR3 sequence: CASVGFTGANVLTF. Written as DNA, the CDR3 is TGTGCCAGCGTAGGGTTCACTGGGGCCAACGTCCTGACTTTC. The chain has TRBV25-1 and TRBJ2-6; D not certain. Looked up from germline, CDR1 is MGHDK and CDR2 is SYGVNS. The CDR3 loop spans 14 amino acids. Trimming pared 8 bases from V and 2 bases from J, leaving 10 bases between.

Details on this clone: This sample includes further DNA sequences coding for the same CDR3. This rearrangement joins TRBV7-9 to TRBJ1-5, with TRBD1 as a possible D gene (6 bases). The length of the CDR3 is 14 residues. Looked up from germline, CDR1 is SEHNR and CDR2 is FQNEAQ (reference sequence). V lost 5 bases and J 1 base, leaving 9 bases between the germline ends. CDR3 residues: CASSPTGSNQPQHF. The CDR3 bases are TGTGCCAGCAGCCCCACAGGGAGCAATCAGCCCCAGCATTTT.

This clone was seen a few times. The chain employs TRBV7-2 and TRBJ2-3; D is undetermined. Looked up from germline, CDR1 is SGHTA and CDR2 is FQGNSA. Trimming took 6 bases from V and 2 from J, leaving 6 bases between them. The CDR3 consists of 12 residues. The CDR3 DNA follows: TGTGCCAGCAGACCAGACACAGATACGCAGTATTTT. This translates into CASRPDTDTQYF.

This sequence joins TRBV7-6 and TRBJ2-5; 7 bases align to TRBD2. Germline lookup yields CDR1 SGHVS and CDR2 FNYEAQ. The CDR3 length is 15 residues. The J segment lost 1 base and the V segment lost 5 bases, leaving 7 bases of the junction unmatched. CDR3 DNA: TGTGCCAGCAGCCGGGGGGACGGAGGCCAAGAGACCCAGTACTTC. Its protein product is CASSRGDGGQETQYF.

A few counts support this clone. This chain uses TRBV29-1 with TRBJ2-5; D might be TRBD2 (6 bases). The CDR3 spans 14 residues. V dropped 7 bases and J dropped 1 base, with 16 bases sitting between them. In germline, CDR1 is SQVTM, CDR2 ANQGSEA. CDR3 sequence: CSAPPGGSQETQYF. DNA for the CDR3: TGCAGCGCACCCCCCGGGGGATCCCAAGAGACCCAGTACTTC.

As DNA, the CDR3 is TGTGCCAGCTCACCAGCAGGGGGCAACACTGAAGCTTTCTTT. Its translation is CASSPAGGNTEAFF. The chain joins TRBV18 to TRBJ1-1, with 8 positions matching TRBD1. Germline lookup yields CDR1 KGHSH and CDR2 LQKENI. Trimming took 2 bases from V and 2 from J; bases not matched to a gene: 1. This CDR3 comprises 14 residues.

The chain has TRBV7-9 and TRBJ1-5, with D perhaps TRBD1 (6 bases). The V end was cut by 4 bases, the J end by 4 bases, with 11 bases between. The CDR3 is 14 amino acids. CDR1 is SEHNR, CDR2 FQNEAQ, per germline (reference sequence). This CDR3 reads CASSSMDSNQPQHF. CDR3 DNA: TGTGCCAGCAGCTCGATGGACAGTAATCAGCCCCAGCATTTT.

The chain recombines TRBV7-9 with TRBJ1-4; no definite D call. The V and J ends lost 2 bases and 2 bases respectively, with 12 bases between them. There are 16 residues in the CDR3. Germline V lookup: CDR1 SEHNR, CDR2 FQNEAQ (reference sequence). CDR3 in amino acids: CASSLSGLWTNEKLFF. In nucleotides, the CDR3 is TGTGCCAGCAGCTTAAGTGGCCTTTGGACTAATGAAAAACTGTTTTTT.